Listed below are T cell receptor beta chains from one sample, sequenced in a study of cytomegalovirus exposure and HLA in healthy donors. Using immunoSEQ multiplex PCR, the repertoire was profiled, and TCRdb retains in-frame clones only, with some absent. The data hold some 140,000 clones, with around 79% observed a single time. The specimen sequenced was PBMCs. The source of these receptors is a man in his forties in good health and CMV-seropositive. Both conserved end residues are part of each CDR3. D genes are given only for firm matches. Size values are once, few and many counts, or a class for expanded clones, and some rows have none.

>.|TRBV14|once|TRBJ2-1
TGTGCCAGCAGCCCGACTAGAAGGCTTGGAAGAAACAATGAGCAGTTCTTC
CASSPTRRLGRNNEQFF
>TRBD1|TRBV19|once|TRBJ1-5
TGTGCCAGTAGTCCCCCGGGGACAGTTAATCAGCCCCAGCATTTT
CASSPPGTVNQPQHF
>.|TRBV6-1|.|TRBJ1-5
TGTGCCAGCAGTGAATTTAGTCTAGGCAATCAGCCCCAGCATTTT
CASSEFSLGNQPQHF
>.|TRBV10-3|.|TRBJ1-2
TGTGCCATCAGTGAGTCTGTCTTCTCGGATGGCTACACCTTC
CAISESVFSDGYTF
>TRBD2|TRBV5-8|.|TRBJ2-1
TGTGCCAGCAGTTCTCGGGCTAGCGGCTACAATGAGCAGTTCTTC
CASSSRASGYNEQFF
>.|TRBV9|.|TRBJ1-2
TGTGCCAGCAGCGCCCAGGGGTCTTCACTCGGCGGCTACACCTTC
CASSAQGSSLGGYTF
>.|TRBV9|.|TRBJ1-3
TGTGCCAGCAGCTCCTTCGGACAGCTCTCTGGAAACACCATATATTTT
CASSSFGQLSGNTIYF
>.|TRBV7-9|.|TRBJ2-6
TGTGCCAGCAGTCATAGGACAGCTGGGGCCAACGTCCTGACTTTC
CASSHRTAGANVLTF
>TRBD1|TRBV5-1|.|TRBJ1-3
TGCGCCAGCAGTGAACAGGGGTACTCTGGAAACACCATATATTTT
CASSEQGYSGNTIYF
>.|TRBV27|.|TRBJ1-1
TGTGCCAGCAGTTTCCAACCCCGCACAGGGAACACTGAAGCTTTCTTT
CASSFQPRTGNTEAFF
>.|TRBV7-9|.|TRBJ2-7
TGTGCCAGCAGCCAACAGGGTCCCGACGAGCAGTACTTC
CASSQQGPDEQYF
>TRBD1|TRBV19|.|TRBJ2-3
TGTGCCAGTAGTAACTGGGACAGGCCAGATACGCAGTATTTT
CASSNWDRPDTQYF
>TRBD2|TRBV9|.|TRBJ2-3
TGTGCCAGCAGCTTCGGACTAGCGGGAGGTTCTAGCACAGATACGCAGTATTTT
CASSFGLAGGSSTDTQYF
>.|TRBV5-1|.|TRBJ2-3
TGCGCCAGCAGGGACTATAGCACAGATACGCAGTATTTT
CASRDYSTDTQYF
>TRBD1|TRBV7-6|.|TRBJ2-1
TGTGCCAGCAGCCCCAGGACAGGCGCCTCCTACAATGAGCAGTTCTTC
CASSPRTGASYNEQFF
>TRBD2|TRBV15|.|TRBJ2-1
TGTGCCACCAGCAGAGGACTAGCGGATGAGCAGTTCTTC
CATSRGLADEQFF
>TRBD1|TRBV5-1|.|TRBJ1-2
TGCGCCAGCAGCTTGGTCCCCCCTGACAGGGGGCAGAACTATGGCTACACCTTC
CASSLVPPDRGQNYGYTF
>.|TRBV5-1|.|TRBJ1-5
TGCGCCAGCAGCTGGAGGGGAGATCAGCCCCAGCATTTT
CASSWRGDQPQHF
>.|TRBV6-1|few|TRBJ1-5
TGTGCCAGCAGTGAACTTAATCAGCCCCAGCATTTT
CASSELNQPQHF
>TRBD2|TRBV10-2|.|TRBJ2-2
TGCGCCAGCTGGGTTAGCGGGACGAACACCGGGGAGCTGTTTTTT
CASWVSGTNTGELFF
>.|TRBV6-5|.|TRBJ1-2
TGTGCCAGCAGTCGCAGCGGCAATTATAACTATGGCTACACCTTC
CASSRSGNYNYGYTF
>.|TRBV7-2|.|TRBJ2-7
TGTGCCAGCAGCTTAATGCCGGCTAGCCCATCCTACGAGCAGTACTTC
CASSLMPASPSYEQYF
>TRBD2|TRBV7-6|.|TRBJ2-3
TGTGCCAGCAGCTGGACGGGACTAGCAACAGATACGCAGTATTTT
CASSWTGLATDTQYF
>TRBD1|TRBV28|.|TRBJ1-2
TGTGCCAGCAGTTTATGGGACAACGGGGACAGCCGACAAAGGAACTATGGCTACACCTTC
CASSLWDNGDSRQRNYGYTF
>TRBD2|TRBV29-1|.|TRBJ2-1
TGCAGCGTTGGTGCGGGAGAAGACAATGAGCAGTTCTTC
CSVGAGEDNEQFF
>TRBD1|TRBV6-1|.|TRBJ1-1
TGTGCCAGCAGGGACAGGTTGAACACTGAAGCTTTCTTT
CASRDRLNTEAFF
>.|TRBV7-6|few|TRBJ1-1
TGTGCCAGCAGCTTTGGGAGGAGCACTGAAGCTTTCTTT
CASSFGRSTEAFF
>.|TRBV6-4|.|TRBJ2-3
TGTGCCAGCAGTGACCCTAGGTCCCCAGATACGCAGTATTTT
CASSDPRSPDTQYF
>.|TRBV6-5|.|TRBJ2-7
TGTGCCAGCAGTCCCCGCCGGTCCTACGAGCAGTACTTC
CASSPRRSYEQYF
>.|TRBV12-5|.|TRBJ1-1
TGTGCTAGTGGTTTGGGGGGCGAAACTGAAGCTTTCTTT
CASGLGGETEAFF
>.|TRBV7-9|.|TRBJ1-3
TGTGCCAGCAGCTTAGCGTTCGGGGTCGGAAACACCATATATTTT
CASSLAFGVGNTIYF
>.|TRBV11-3|few|TRBJ1-1
TGTGCCAGCAGCCTCCGCGGGGGCGAAGCTTTCTTT
CASSLRGGEAFF
>.|TRBV15|.|TRBJ2-5
TGTGCCACCAGCAGAGATCAGGCAGGGGGGTTCGTAGAGACCCAGTACTTC
CATSRDQAGGFVETQYF
>TRBD2|TRBV4-2|.|TRBJ2-7
TGTGCCAGCAGCCAAGAGACGGGCGGGAGCAACGAGCAGTACTTC
CASSQETGGSNEQYF
>.|TRBV27|few|TRBJ2-2
TGTGCCAGCAGGGAGGTGGTCACCATGAGTAACACCGGGGAGCTGTTTTTT
CASREVVTMSNTGELFF
>.|TRBV5-1|once|TRBJ1-2
TGCGCCAGCAGTACGAGTCCGGGAGAGGGCTATGGCTACACCTTC
CASSTSPGEGYGYTF
>TRBD1|TRBV7-9|.|TRBJ1-1
TGTGCCAGCAGCTTTCTGGGGGACAGGGGGCGGACTGAAGCTTTCTTT
CASSFLGDRGRTEAFF
>.|TRBV15|once|TRBJ2-1
TGTGCCACCAGCAGAGGCGACTACAATGAGCAGTTCTTC
CATSRGDYNEQFF
>.|TRBV5-4|few|TRBJ2-5
TGTGCCAGCAGCCCGGACACCGGCCGGGAGACCCAGTACTTC
CASSPDTGRETQYF
>.|TRBV27|.|TRBJ2-2
TGTGCCAGCAGTCCCACTCGATTCTCCGCGAACACCGGGGAGCTGTTTTTT
CASSPTRFSANTGELFF
>.|TRBV5-4|.|TRBJ1-2
TGTGCCAGCAGCCCCGCAGGGGTGGATGGCTACACCTTC
CASSPAGVDGYTF
>.|TRBV5-1|.|TRBJ2-1
TGCGCCAGCAGCCCTCCAAAGACAGGGAGGAATGAGCAGTTCTTC
CASSPPKTGRNEQFF
>TRBD1|TRBV6-4|.|TRBJ2-2
TGTGCCAGCAGTCCCGGGACAGGGTATTCCGGGGAGCTGTTTTTT
CASSPGTGYSGELFF
>TRBD1|TRBV15|.|TRBJ1-2
TGTGCCACCAGCAGTGTATTCTCCCATAGGGACAGCGCCGCTAACTATGGCTACACCTTC
CATSSVFSHRDSAANYGYTF
>.|TRBV4-1|.|TRBJ2-1
TGCGCCAGCAGGCGACCCGGAGCTGGGTACAATGAGCAGTTCTTC
CASRRPGAGYNEQFF
>.|TRBV19|few|TRBJ2-2
TGTGCCAGTCGGTGGGGGGAAGGCACCGGGGAGCTGTTTTTT
CASRWGEGTGELFF
>.|TRBV11-2|few|TRBJ1-2
TGTGCCAGCAGCTTAGCATCAGGGGTCAGGAACTATGGCTACACCTTC
CASSLASGVRNYGYTF
>.|TRBV6-5|.|TRBJ1-1
TGTGCCAGCAGGACTTGGGACACTGAAGCTTTCTTT
CASRTWDTEAFF
>TRBD1|TRBV7-9|.|TRBJ2-6
TGTGCCAGCAGCCGGACAGGGTCCGGGGCCAACGTCCTGACTTTC
CASSRTGSGANVLTF
>TRBD2|TRBV5-1|.|TRBJ2-3
TGCGCCAGCAGCTCCGGGACTAGCGGGAGGGTACTACCTACAGATACGCAGTATTTT
CASSSGTSGRVLPTDTQYF
>.|TRBV28|.|TRBJ1-2
TGTGCCAGCATCCGGACAGTTTCGGGCTATGGCTACACCTTC
CASIRTVSGYGYTF
>.|TRBV20-1|.|TRBJ2-7
TGCAGTGCCGAGGACTCGCCACAGCAGTACTTC
CSAEDSPQQYF
>TRBD1|TRBV7-8|.|TRBJ2-5
TGTGCCAGCAGCTTCGGCCCCTCGACAGGGGCTCAAGAGACCCAGTACTTC
CASSFGPSTGAQETQYF
>.|TRBV10-3|few|TRBJ1-5
TGTGCCATCAGTGAGTCGGGAGGCAATCAGCCCCAGCATTTT
CAISESGGNQPQHF
>.|TRBV6-5|.|TRBJ1-4
TGTGCCAGCATGGCCCAGGAGGATGAAAAACTGTTTTTT
CASMAQEDEKLFF